This T cell receptor beta chain was sequenced for a study of blood T cell repertoires in COVID-19. Overall study: PBMCs, B-cell-depleted T cells, or T cells were the source of the cDNA or gDNA that made up the material.

In assigning cohorts, the study relied on participant-reported clinical history. Symptom resolution, clearance, or two negative PCRs marked the recovered donors of Cohort 3. V dropped 1 base and J dropped 1 base, with 14 bases sitting between them. CDR1 is SGHRS, CDR2 YFSETQ, per germline. CDR3 length: 16 amino acids. Produced via immunoSEQ multiplex PCR; TCRdb's table is partial and in-frame only. The sample includes hundreds of thousands of clones, more than 85% of them seen just once. This receptor was obtained from a woman in her 30s who had recovered from COVID-19. The sequenced material came from PBMCs or T cells enriched from blood (not recorded which). This chain uses TRBV5-1 with TRBJ2-5, with a possible D match to TRBD1 (5 bases). CDR3 DNA sequence: TGCGCCAGCAGCTTGTCGGTTTTGGGGCCCCAAGAGACCCAGTACTTC. Protein: CASSLSVLGPQETQYF. Supplemented by reference TRBV5-1 and TRBJ2-5, the full variable domain reads KAGVTQTPRYLIKTRGQQVTLSCSPISGHRSVSWYQQTPGQGLQFLFEYFSETQRNKGNFPGRFSGRQFSNSRSEMNVSTLELGDSALYLCASSLSVLGPQETQYFGPGTRLLVL.